Presented here are 26 T cell receptor beta chains from one specimen sequenced in a study of T-cell memory formation after mild COVID-19. TCRdb fed the 5' RACE reads into MiXCR, producing one record per CDR3 protein. This sample yields 300,000 to 350,000 distinct CDR3 sequences, of which 19% are seen a single time; roughly 21% belongs to the top ten. Material: PBMCs or a T cell subset sorted from them (not recorded which). Receptor source: a man aged 18 to 29 who had mild COVID-19 (a few samples of this study predate the infection). Cell type and time point are not known.

Comments on this clonotype: Mismatch with germline at one junction end may stem from a read error. This sequence joins TRBV28 and TRBJ2-3; the D is unclear. The CDR3 length is 13 residues. The germline gives CDR1 MDHEN, CDR2 SYDVKM. In DNA form, the CDR3 reads TGTGCCAGCAGTTTCCGGATCGCAGACACGCAGTATTTT. Its translation is CASSFRIADTQYF. Together with reference TRBV28 and TRBJ2-3, the CDR3 gives the full variable domain: DVKVTQSSRYLVKRTGEKVFLECVQDMDHENMFWYRQDPGLGLRLIYFSYDVKMKEKGDIPEGYSVSREKKERFSLILESASTNQTSMYLCASSFRIADTQYFGPGTRLTVL.

This clonotype occurred a few times. The genes are TRBV20-1 and TRBJ2-7; D is perhaps TRBD1 or TRBD2 (7 bases each). Germline CDR1 and CDR2: DFQATT and SNEGSKA (reference sequence). V shed 0 bases and J shed 6 bases, with 18 bases lying between them. The CDR3 is 15 residues long. The CDR3 protein is CSARESLTGRGEQYV. Written as DNA, the CDR3 is TGCAGTGCTAGAGAGTCCCTGACAGGGAGGGGCGAGCAGTACGTC.

V usage is TRBV7-8 and J usage is TRBJ2-7; a weak D match, TRBD2 (6 bases). V gave up 3 bases and J gave up 1 base, with 16 bases separating them. The germline V gene encodes CDR1 SGHVS and CDR2 FQNEAQ. The CDR3 is 16 amino acids. Here the CDR3 DNA reads TGTGCCAGCAGCTTGGGGATTTTGGGGGGATCCTACGAGCAGTACGTC. Translation: CASSLGILGGSYEQYV.

The chain combines TRBV4-1 with TRBJ2-7; D is tentatively TRBD1 or TRBD2 (5 bases each). CDR1 and CDR2 (germline): MGHRA, YSYEKL. This CDR3 has 18 residues. V was shortened by 4 bases and J by 0 bases, with 22 bases between the two germline ends. The CDR3 region has the DNA TGCGCCAGCAGCCTTGGCCCCGGGGACCAGGGAAGCTCCTACGAGCAGTACTTC. Translated: CASSLGPGDQGSSYEQYF.

This chain uses TRBV6-5 with TRBJ2-5; 7 nucleotides align to TRBD1. Looked up from germline, CDR1 is MNHEY and CDR2 is SVGAGI. V lost 0 bases to trimming and J lost 4 bases; unmatched junction nucleotides: 2. The CDR3 has 14 residues. This chain's CDR3 is CASSYSTGLETQYF. As DNA, the CDR3 is TGTGCCAGCAGTTACTCGACAGGGTTAGAGACCCAGTACTTC.

The chain is built from TRBV2 and TRBJ2-7, with 8 bases identical to TRBD1. V dropped 6 bases and J dropped 4; count of bases not matched to a gene: 5. Per germline, CDR1 SNHLY and CDR2 FYNNEI. This CDR3 contains 13 residues. The DNA of the CDR3 is TGTGCCAGCAGCGAGGGACAGGAATACGAGCAGTACTTC. Residues: CASSEGQEYEQYF.

J is TRBJ2-7 and V is TRBV20-1; 11 nucleotides align to TRBD2. This CDR3 comprises 14 residues. V was clipped by 5 bases and J by 4 bases; unmatched bases: 7. CDR1 and CDR2 (germline): DFQATT, SNEGSKA (reference sequence). The CDR3 reads CSAQLAGGRYEQYV. CDR3 in DNA: TGCAGTGCTCAGCTAGCGGGGGGCCGATACGAGCAGTACGTC.

This clonotype was recorded many times. The chain is built from TRBV12-3 or TRBV12-4 and TRBJ1-6; D is ambiguous. V shed 3 bases and J shed 8 bases, with 5 bases lying between them. This CDR3 is 12 amino acids long. CDR3 coding DNA: TGTGCCAGCAGTTTCCAGGATTCACCCCTCCACTTT. This translates into CASSFQDSPLHF.

This clonotype was observed a few times. This chain joins TRBV3-1 and TRBJ1-2; D is unresolved. V lost 1 base and J 8 bases, leaving 8 bases between the germline ends. Germline V gives CDR1 LGHDT, CDR2 YNNKEL (reference sequence). CDR3 length: 12 amino acids. The CDR3 sequence: CASSQGKGGYTF. The DNA for the CDR3 is TGTGCCAGCAGCCAAGGGAAAGGCGGCTACACCTTC.

The CDR3 region is CASTLLLAATRGTQYF. CDR3 DNA: TGTGCCAGCACCCTTCTGCTAGCGGCGACCAGGGGTACGCAGTATTTT. The gene calls are TRBV12-3 or TRBV12-4 and TRBJ2-3, with TRBD2 as a possible D gene (7 bases). This CDR3 has 16 amino acids. Trimming shortened V by 7 bases and J by 8 bases, and 25 bases separated the two germline ends.

Many counts were recorded for this clonotype. The chain uses TRBV7-8 and TRBJ2-2; possibly TRBD2 for D (6 bases). Germline V gene data show CDR1 as SGHVS and CDR2 as FQNEAQ. V dropped 5 bases and J dropped 4 bases, with 14 bases sitting between them. The CDR3 is made up of 15 amino acids. CDR3 coding DNA: TGTGCCAGCAGCAAGCCGGGGGTGGCCACCGGGGAGCTGTTTTTT. It specifies CASSKPGVATGELFF.

The V call is TRBV10-2, the J call TRBJ2-1, with 7 bases aligning to TRBD1. Per the germline V gene, CDR1 is WSHSY and CDR2 is SAAADI. V was clipped by 4 bases and J by 8 bases; unmatched bases: 8. This CDR3 region has 14 residues. The CDR3 loop reads CASSVAGGYDEQFF. DNA of the CDR3: TGCGCCAGCAGTGTGGCAGGGGGTTACGATGAGCAGTTCTTC.

This clonotype was seen more than once but under ten times. CDR3 sequence: CASSSRGWAFF. CDR3 DNA sequence: TGTGCCAGCAGTTCTAGGGGGTGGGCTTTCTTT. The V gene is TRBV12-3 or TRBV12-4, the J gene TRBJ1-1; a possible D gene is TRBD1 (6 bases). CDR3 length equals 11 residues. V dropped 4 bases and J dropped 11 bases, with 11 bases sitting between them.

The CDR3 DNA follows: TGTGCCAGCTGTTCCAGTCAAGAGACCCAGTACTTC. It yields the protein CASCSSQETQYF. The rearrangement links TRBV27 to TRBJ2-5; no clear D gene. Trimming removed 8 bases from V and 2 bases from J, with 9 bases in between. The germline V gene has CDR1 MNHEY and CDR2 SMNVEV (reference sequence). CDR3 length: 12 residues.

This clonotype was picked up a small number of times. The chain recombines TRBV12-3 or TRBV12-4 with TRBJ1-5; TRBD1 is a possible D gene (6 bases). The CDR3 runs 13 residues. V lost 7 bases and J lost 2, with 9 bases in between. CDR3 residues: CASNSGGNQPQHF. The CDR3 DNA sequence: TGTGCCAGCAATTCAGGGGGCAATCAGCCCCAGCATTTT.

The chain is built from TRBV5-1 and TRBJ2-5, with D perhaps TRBD1 or TRBD2 (5 bases each). The CDR3 contains 15 residues. Germline assignment: CDR1 SGHRS and CDR2 YFSETQ. Trimming shortened V by 4 bases and J by 2 bases, and 15 bases separated the two germline ends. The CDR3, as DNA: TGCGCCAGCAGCCTGGTTGGGGACGGACAAGAGACCCAGTACTTC. Translated: CASSLVGDGQETQYF.

DNA of the CDR3: TGTGCCAGCAGCATTACTAGCGGGGAAGAGACCCAGTACTTC. The encoded protein is CASSITSGEETQYF. This chain connects TRBV7-9 to TRBJ2-5; 10 bases are shared with TRBD2. The CDR3 loop spans 14 amino acids. V lost 5 bases and J lost 3; bases outside the gene matches: 3. Germline CDR1 and CDR2: SEHNR and FQNEAQ (reference sequence).

The chain's CDR3 is CASSSQSGYTQYF. CDR3 nucleotides: TGTGCCAGCAGTTCACAGAGCGGCTATACGCAGTATTTT. V and J are TRBV6-5 and TRBJ2-3; maybe TRBD2 (5 bases). Germline V gives CDR1 MNHEY, CDR2 SVGAGI. This CDR3 comprises 13 residues. V was clipped by 4 bases and J by 7 bases, with 12 bases between them.

This clonotype was counted a single time. V gene TRBV2 combines with J gene TRBJ1-1; D is perhaps TRBD1 (6 bases). The CDR3 spans 14 residues. The ends were cut back, 8 bases at V and 0 bases at J, with 13 bases in the middle. Germline V gene data show CDR1 as SNHLY and CDR2 as FYNNEI. CDR3 nucleotides: TGTGCCAGCCGCAACAGGGCTATGAACACTGAAGCTTTCTTT. It specifies CASRNRAMNTEAFF.

This clonotype was seen only a few times. The rearrangement uses TRBV5-1 and TRBJ1-4; the D is unclear. CDR1 is SGHRS, CDR2 YFSETQ, per germline. V shed 4 bases and J shed 13 bases, with 20 bases lying between them. This CDR3 has 14 amino acids. The CDR3 region has the DNA TGCGCCAGCAGCCCCCAGACGGGTCGAGACGCACTGTTTTTT. Translating it yields CASSPQTGRDALFF.

This sequence joins TRBV20-1 and TRBJ2-3; D unresolved. In germline, CDR1 is DFQATT, CDR2 SNEGSKA (reference sequence). The V and J ends lost 7 bases and 7 bases respectively, with 15 bases between them. The CDR3 runs 12 residues. CDR3 nucleotide sequence: TGCAGTGACCAGCAGGCGATGAATACGCAGTATTTT. Encoded protein: CSDQQAMNTQYF.

The chain recombines TRBV6-5 with TRBJ1-5; TRBD1 agrees at 8 bases. CDR1 MNHEY and CDR2 SVGAGI come from the germline V gene. The junction had 10 bases not matched to a gene; V was cut back by 6 bases and J by 6 bases. The CDR3 consists of 15 residues. DNA for the CDR3: TGTGCCAGCAGGCCCCAGGGGGCAATCGGTCAGCCCCAGCATTTT. It specifies CASRPQGAIGQPQHF.

This clonotype has just a few counts. The chain combines TRBV7-2 with TRBJ1-5; D possibly corresponds to TRBD1 (6 bases). Trimming took 3 bases from V and 0 from J, leaving 9 bases between them. The CDR3 runs to 15 residues. CDR1 is SGHTA and CDR2 is FQGNSA in the germline V gene. The CDR3 sequence is CASSFTGFSNQPQHF. The CDR3 region has the DNA TGTGCCAGCAGCTTCACAGGGTTTAGCAATCAGCCCCAGCATTTT.

The chain combines TRBV20-1 with TRBJ2-3; the match to TRBD2 covers 8 bases. Losses at the gene ends were 7 bases for V and 6 bases for J; bases not matched to a gene: 9. The germline gives CDR1 DFQATT, CDR2 SNEGSKA (reference sequence). This CDR3 region has 13 residues. This chain's CDR3 is CSVPAGAGDTQYF. For the CDR3, the DNA is TGCAGTGTCCCAGCGGGGGCCGGGGATACGCAGTATTTT.

This clonotype has only a few counts. The V call is TRBV7-9, the J call TRBJ2-1; D perhaps matches TRBD2 (6 bases). The ends were cut back, 6 bases at V and 5 bases at J, with 14 bases in the middle. Germline V gene lookup returns CDR1 SEHNR and CDR2 FQNEAQ (reference sequence). This CDR3 spans 14 amino acids. CDR3 residues: CASSHWEADNEQFF. The DNA for the CDR3 is TGTGCCAGCAGTCACTGGGAGGCAGACAATGAGCAGTTCTTC.

The chain combines TRBV5-1 with TRBJ1-2; D possibly corresponds to TRBD1 (5 bases). The CDR3 runs to 15 residues. Trimming took 0 bases from V and 6 from J, leaving 15 bases between them. Germline-derived CDR1 and CDR2 are SGHRS and YFSETQ. The CDR3 sequence: CASSLAWGRDDGYTF. The DNA for the CDR3 is TGCGCCAGCAGCTTGGCCTGGGGGAGGGATGATGGCTACACCTTC.